This T cell receptor (beta chain) originates from a study of cytomegalovirus exposure and HLA in healthy donors. General observations from the study: An analysis was carried out later, and it reportedly showed fewer N-insertions in an Asian-associated ancestry cluster than the approximately 700-donor mean.

The CDR3 is 15 amino acids. The germline CDR1 and CDR2 sequences are MNHEY and SVGAGI. V was trimmed by 0 bases and J by 0 bases, leaving 8 bases between them. Only a few counts were recorded for this clone. Its antigen is as yet unknown. PCR was performed using 60 Vbeta and 13 Jbeta primers. In the original processing: Tens of millions of unique TCR beta chains, about 11 million of them shared, were counted by a later analysis. Clones were read by immunoSEQ multiplex PCR, and TCRdb kept only the in-frame ones, dropping some. The V and J calls and clone size are taken from that table; D and trimming were inferred from the DNA. The table records some 190,000 clones, approximately 80% of them present only once.

Material for sequencing was PBMCs. The chain couples TRBV6-5 to TRBJ1-2, with no clear D. This receptor was obtained from a girl aged 10 to 17 in good health and CMV-seropositive. The CDR3 loop reads CASSYSSPTNYGYTF. The CDR3 DNA sequence: TGTGCCAGCAGTTACTCGAGTCCAACTAACTATGGCTACACCTTC.